This T cell receptor (beta chain) was profiled in a study of blood T cell repertoires in COVID-19. TCRdb's copy holds only in-frame clones and misses some; the assay was immunoSEQ multiplex PCR. This sample has fewer than 70,000 clones, with 80% to 95% found just once. CDR1 and CDR2 from the germline V gene are MNHEY and SVGAGI. The CDR3 has 14 amino acids. With 6 bases clipped from V and 4 bases from J, the junction kept 7 bases outside the gene matches. The TCR sequence derives from a man aged 50 or older with active COVID-19. The rearrangement joins TRBV6-5 to TRBJ2-7; TRBD1 matches 9 bases. Sequencing used peripheral blood. The CDR3 region is CASSLDRGTYEQYF. The CDR3 DNA reads TGTGCCAGCAGCCTCGACAGGGGGACGTACGAGCAGTACTTC.